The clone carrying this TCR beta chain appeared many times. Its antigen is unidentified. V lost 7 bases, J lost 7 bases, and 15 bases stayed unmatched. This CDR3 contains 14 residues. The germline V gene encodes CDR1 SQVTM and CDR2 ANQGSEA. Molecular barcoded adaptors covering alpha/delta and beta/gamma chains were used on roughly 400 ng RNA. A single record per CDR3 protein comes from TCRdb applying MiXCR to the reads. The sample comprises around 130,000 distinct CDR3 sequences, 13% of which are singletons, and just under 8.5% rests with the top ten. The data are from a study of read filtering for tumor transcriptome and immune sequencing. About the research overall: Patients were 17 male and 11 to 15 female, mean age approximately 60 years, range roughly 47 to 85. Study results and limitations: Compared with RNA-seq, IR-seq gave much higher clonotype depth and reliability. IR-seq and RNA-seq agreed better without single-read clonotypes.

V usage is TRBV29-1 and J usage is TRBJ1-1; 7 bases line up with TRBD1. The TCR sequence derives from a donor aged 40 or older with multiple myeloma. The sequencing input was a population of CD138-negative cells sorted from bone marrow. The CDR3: CSADRVGRPGEAFF. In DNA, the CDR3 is TGCAGCGCCGACAGGGTGGGACGCCCGGGTGAAGCTTTCTTT.